This T cell receptor (beta chain) originates from a study of blood T cell repertoires in COVID-19. Study overall: Whether acute or convalescent, the COVID-19 samples came from the United States, Italy and Spain. Sources were T cells, B-cell-depleted T cells, or PBMCs; the material itself was cDNA or gDNA.

V gave up 5 bases and J gave up 4 bases; unmatched junction bases: 9. The CDR3 contains 17 residues. Germline CDR1 reads SGHTA; CDR2 reads FQGNSA. Per the authors' pipeline: By means of reference gene primer amplification, nucleated cell counts were estimated. Sequencing was performed with immunoSEQ multiplex PCR; in TCRdb, only in-frame clones are kept and a portion is missing. That table supplies the V and J calls and clone size; D and trimming were determined from the DNA. The table shows about 100,000 clones, with roughly 92% occurring only once. V is TRBV7-2 and J is TRBJ1-5, with 12 bases aligning to TRBD1. This TCR was sampled from a man between 70 and 80 years old with acute or convalescent COVID-19. Sequencing input: peripheral blood. The CDR3 nucleotides are TGTGCCAGCAGCGTGGGGACAGGGGGCTGGTCTAATCAGCCCCAGCATTTT. It codes for CASSVGTGGWSNQPQHF.